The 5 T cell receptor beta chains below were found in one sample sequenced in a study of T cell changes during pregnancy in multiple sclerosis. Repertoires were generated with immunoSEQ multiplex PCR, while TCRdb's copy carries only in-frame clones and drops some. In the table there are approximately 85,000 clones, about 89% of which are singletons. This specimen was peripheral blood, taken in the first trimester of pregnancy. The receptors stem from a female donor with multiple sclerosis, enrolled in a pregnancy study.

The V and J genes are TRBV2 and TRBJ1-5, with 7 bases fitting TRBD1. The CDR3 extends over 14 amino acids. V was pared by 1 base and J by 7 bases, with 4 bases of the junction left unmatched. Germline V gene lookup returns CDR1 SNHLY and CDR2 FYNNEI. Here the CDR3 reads CASSEGQGGQPQHF. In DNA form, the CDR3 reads TGTGCCAGCAGTGAAGGTCAGGGGGGCCAGCCCCAGCATTTT.

The DNA for the CDR3 is TGTGCCAGTAGTAATGAGAGGGTAGGGGAGCTGTTTTTT. Translation: CASSNERVGELFF. The rearrangement joins TRBV19 to TRBJ2-2, with D possibly TRBD2 on 5 matching bases. V lost 4 bases and J lost 8, with 11 bases in between. This CDR3 is 13 amino acids long. Germline V lookup: CDR1 LNHDA, CDR2 SQIVND (reference sequence).

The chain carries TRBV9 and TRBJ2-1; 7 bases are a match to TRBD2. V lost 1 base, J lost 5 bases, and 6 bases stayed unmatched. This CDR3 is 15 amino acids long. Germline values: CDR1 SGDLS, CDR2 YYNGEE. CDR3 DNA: TGTGCCAGCAGCGTAAGCGGGGCGCCCGACAATGAGCAGTTCTTC. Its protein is CASSVSGAPDNEQFF.

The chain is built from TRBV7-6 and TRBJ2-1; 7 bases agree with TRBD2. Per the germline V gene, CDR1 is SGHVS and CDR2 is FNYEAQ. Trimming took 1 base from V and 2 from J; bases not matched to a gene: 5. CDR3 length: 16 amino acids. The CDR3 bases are TGTGCCAGCAGCTTAGGGGCGCGGGGGACCTACAATGAGCAGTTCTTC. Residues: CASSLGARGTYNEQFF.

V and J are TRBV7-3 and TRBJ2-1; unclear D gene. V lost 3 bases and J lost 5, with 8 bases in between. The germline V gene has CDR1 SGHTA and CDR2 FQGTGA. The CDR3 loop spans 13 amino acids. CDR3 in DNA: TGTGCCAGCAGCTTCAGCGAGCACAATGAGCAGTTCTTC. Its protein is CASSFSEHNEQFF.